This entry features one T cell receptor (beta chain) sequence. Its antigen is as yet unknown. This entry is derived from a study of response to subunit inactivated influenza vaccine. General observations from the study: Authors suggested that a seasonal influenza vaccination recruits few new T cells each time.

Using its own MiXCR run on the RT-PCR reads, TCRdb lists one record per CDR3 protein. This table has roughly 570,000 distinct CDR3 sequences, 12% to 15% appearing once. CDR3 length: 14 amino acids. Trimming shortened V by 1 base and J by 2 bases, and 10 bases separated the two germline ends. In germline, CDR1 is DFQATT, CDR2 SNEGSKA (reference sequence). The sequence came from a man in his fifties or sixties who received an inactivated influenza vaccine. The source was PBMCs from blood, collected 11 to 12 days after vaccination. V and J are TRBV20-1 and TRBJ2-3, with D tentatively TRBD2 (5 bases). CDR3 region: CSARAVGNTDTQYF. CDR3 coding DNA: TGCAGTGCTAGAGCGGTCGGGAACACAGATACGCAGTATTTT.